A single sample gave rise to the 9 T cell receptor beta chains below, sequenced in a study of blood T cell repertoires in COVID-19. The repertoire was sequenced with immunoSEQ multiplex PCR; TCRdb's copy has only in-frame clones and lacks some. The sample shows about 140,000 clones, approximately 88% of them seen only once. Source material: peripheral blood. These receptors were obtained from a man in his sixties or seventies with acute or convalescent COVID-19.

The chain has TRBV29-1 and TRBJ1-5, with 10 positions matching TRBD1. CDR1 SQVTM and CDR2 ANQGSEA come from the germline V gene. Trimming at V came to 6 bases and at J to 5 bases, leaving 7 bases not matched to a gene. The CDR3 runs 14 residues. CDR3 DNA sequence: TGCAGCGTCACGACAGGGGGCACGGATCAGCCCCAGCATTTT. It is translated as CSVTTGGTDQPQHF.

The gene calls are TRBV9 and TRBJ1-6; TRBD1 is a possible D gene (5 bases). Germline V gene data show CDR1 as SGDLS and CDR2 as YYNGEE. There are 15 residues in the CDR3. The V end lost 0 bases, the J end lost 7 bases, and 11 bases lay between the germline ends. The chain's CDR3 is CASSVAGTENSPLHF. CDR3 DNA sequence: TGTGCCAGCAGCGTAGCTGGGACTGAAAATTCACCCCTCCACTTT.

The V and J genes are TRBV3-1 (or the pseudogene TRBV3-2) and TRBJ2-7, with TRBD2 matching over 12 bases. V shed 0 bases, J shed 6 bases, and the junction held 3 bases outside the gene matches. The germline CDR1 and CDR2 sequences are LGHDT and YNNKEL (reference sequence). The CDR3 runs to 15 residues. The CDR3 sequence is CASSQEGLAGLEQYF. In nucleotides, the CDR3 is TGTGCCAGCAGCCAAGAGGGACTAGCGGGTCTCGAGCAGTACTTC.

CDR3 coding DNA: TGCGCCAGCAGCCCCGCTTTCCTAGCGGGAAGCACAGATACGCAGTATTTT. Amino acids: CASSPAFLAGSTDTQYF. The V and J genes are TRBV5-1 and TRBJ2-3; 9 positions agree with TRBD2. V dropped 4 bases and J dropped 0; count of bases not matched to a gene: 9. The CDR3 covers 17 residues. The germline CDR1 and CDR2 sequences are SGHRS and YFSETQ.

This chain uses TRBV19 with TRBJ1-1; 7 bases match TRBD1. Germline values: CDR1 LNHDA, CDR2 SQIVND (reference sequence). The CDR3 extends over 14 amino acids. V was clipped by 6 bases and J by 7 bases; unmatched bases: 11. CDR3 sequence reads: CASRPFTGEDEAFF. The CDR3 bases are TGTGCCAGTAGACCCTTCACAGGGGAAGATGAAGCTTTCTTT. Combining the CDR3 with reference TRBV19 and TRBJ1-1 gives the whole variable domain DGGITQSPKYLFRKEGQNVTLSCEQNLNHDAMYWYRQDPGQGLRLIYYSQIVNDFQKGDIAEGYSVSREKKESFPLTVTSAQKNPTAFYLCASRPFTGEDEAFFGQGTRLTVV.

This clone was counted once. The CDR3 nucleotides read TGTGCCAGCAGCTTTCGGACAGGGGATAATTCACCCCTCCACTTT. Residues: CASSFRTGDNSPLHF. The J gene is TRBJ1-6, the V gene TRBV7-3, with 9 bases that match TRBD1. This CDR3 is 15 amino acids long. V lost 3 bases and J lost 5; bases outside the gene matches: 2. Germline V lookup: CDR1 SGHTA, CDR2 FQGTGA.

This clone was counted a few times. This rearrangement joins TRBV5-1 to TRBJ2-7, with TRBD1 matching over 8 bases. Germline CDR1 SGHRS, CDR2 YFSETQ. The CDR3 runs 14 residues. V gave up 4 bases and J gave up 4 bases; unmatched junction bases: 7. The CDR3 DNA reads TGCGCCAGCAGCGCCGGACAGGGAATGTACGAGCAGTACTTC. Translated: CASSAGQGMYEQYF.

A remark on this clone: Mismatch with germline at one junction end may stem from a read error. The gene calls are TRBV5-4 and TRBJ2-1, with TRBD2 matching 8 bases. Germline V CDR1 and CDR2: SGHNT, YYREEE (reference sequence). This CDR3 is 16 amino acids long. The CDR3: CASTLAPSGLYNEQFF. The CDR3 bases are TGTGCCAGCACCTTGGCCCCTAGCGGGCTGTACAATGAGCAGTTCTTC.

The genes are TRBV28 and TRBJ1-5; D is unresolved. CDR1 and CDR2 from the germline V gene are MDHEN and SYDVKM. V lost 4 bases to trimming and J lost 7 bases, with 11 bases between them. The CDR3 loop spans 13 amino acids. CDR3 in amino acids: CASSSKRSQPQHF. The CDR3 bases are TGTGCCAGCAGTTCCAAACGGTCCCAGCCCCAGCATTTT.